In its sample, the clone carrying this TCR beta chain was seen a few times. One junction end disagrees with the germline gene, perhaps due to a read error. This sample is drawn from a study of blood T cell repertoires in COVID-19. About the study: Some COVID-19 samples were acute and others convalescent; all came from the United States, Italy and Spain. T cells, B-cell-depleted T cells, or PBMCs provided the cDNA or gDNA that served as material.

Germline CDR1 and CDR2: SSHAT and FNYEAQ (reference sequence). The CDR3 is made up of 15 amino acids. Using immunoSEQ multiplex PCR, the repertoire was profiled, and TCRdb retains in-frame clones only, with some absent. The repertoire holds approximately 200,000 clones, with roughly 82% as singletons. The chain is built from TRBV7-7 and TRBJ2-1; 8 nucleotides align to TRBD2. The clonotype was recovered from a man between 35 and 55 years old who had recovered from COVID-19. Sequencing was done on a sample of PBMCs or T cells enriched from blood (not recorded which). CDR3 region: CASSLSNAGGSEQFF. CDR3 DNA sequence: TGTGCTAGCAGCTTATCCAATGCGGGAGGTAGCGAGCAGTTCTTC.